What follows is one T cell receptor (beta chain) and its context. Per germline, CDR1 SEHNR and CDR2 FQNEAQ (reference sequence). The junction had 8 bases not matched to a gene; V was cut back by 2 bases and J by 0 bases. The CDR3 extends over 17 amino acids. The data derive from a study of blood T cell repertoires in COVID-19. Methods used by the authors: Reference gene primer amplification gave nucleated cell count estimates. Clones were read by immunoSEQ multiplex PCR, and TCRdb kept only the in-frame ones, dropping some. V and J calls and clone size follow that table, whereas D and trimming were derived from the DNA. The sample lists more than 200,000 clones, more than 75% occurring once.

This sequence joins TRBV7-9 and TRBJ1-2; 8 bases fit TRBD1. Sequencing input: PBMCs or T cells enriched from blood (not recorded which). This clonotype was sampled from a woman in her forties or fifties who had recovered from COVID-19. The CDR3 reads CASSLFERQGTNYGYTF. CDR3 nucleotides: TGTGCCAGCAGCTTATTCGAACGACAGGGGACTAACTATGGCTACACCTTC. The full variable domain, its missing parts supplied by reference TRBV7-9 and TRBJ1-2, is DTGVSQNPRHKITKRGQNVTFRCDPISEHNRLYWYRQTLGQGPEFLTYFQNEAQLEKSRLLSDRFSAERPKGSFSTLEIQRTEQGDSAMYLCASSLFERQGTNYGYTFGSGTRLTVV.